This passage covers 5 T cell receptor beta chains from one sample sequenced in a study of CD8 T cells in Susac syndrome. With random hexamers, 0.5 to 1 ug RNA was reverse transcribed. TCRdb independently ran MiXCR on the immunoSEQ multiplex PCR reads; one entry per CDR3 protein. In the table there are some 190,000 distinct CDR3 sequences, roughly 94% of which are singletons. The sample consisted of CD4+ T cells from PBMCs. Receptors originate from a human donor in good health.

In this sample, this clonotype turned up once. The chain joins TRBV9 to TRBJ2-1, with 7 positions matching TRBD1. The V gene end was trimmed by 4 bases and the J gene end by 6 bases; junction bases not matched to a gene: 10. CDR1 is SGDLS and CDR2 is YYNGEE in the germline V gene. This CDR3 comprises 15 residues. This CDR3 reads CASSPHGQDFNEQFF. CDR3 nucleotides: TGTGCCAGCAGCCCTCATGGACAGGACTTCAATGAGCAGTTCTTC.

The gene calls are TRBV6-2 or TRBV6-3 and TRBJ2-4, with D perhaps matching TRBD2 (6 bases). Germline V CDR1 and CDR2: MNHEY, SVGEGT. The ends were cut back, 2 bases at V and 6 bases at J, with 23 bases in the middle. The CDR3 sequence is 18 residues long. CDR3 protein: CASSYSLRDSLGRNIQYF. In DNA form, the CDR3 reads TGTGCCAGCAGTTACAGTCTACGGGACTCCCTGGGGAGAAACATTCAGTACTTC.

The V and J genes are TRBV3-1 and TRBJ1-2; tentatively, D is TRBD1 (5 bases). The CDR3 has 12 amino acids. V lost 1 base and J lost 11, with 11 bases in between. In germline, CDR1 is LGHDT, CDR2 YNNKEL (reference sequence). CDR3 in amino acids: CASSQGDAPYTF. CDR3 DNA: TGTGCCAGCAGCCAAGGGGACGCCCCTTACACCTTC.

This chain links TRBV15 with TRBJ2-1, with TRBD1 matching over 7 bases. This CDR3 contains 12 residues. V shed 8 bases and J 3 bases; nucleotides not matched to a gene: 1. Germline CDR1 reads LNHNV; CDR2 reads YYDKDF (reference sequence). The CDR3 loop reads CATGTVYNEQFF. In nucleotides, the CDR3 is TGTGCCACCGGGACAGTCTACAATGAGCAGTTCTTC.

The chain couples TRBV20-1 to TRBJ2-7, with D possibly being TRBD1 or TRBD2 (6 bases each). CDR1 and CDR2 from the germline V gene are DFQATT and SNEGSKA (reference sequence). CDR3 length: 13 residues. V was trimmed by 3 bases and J by 7 bases, leaving 16 bases between them. DNA of the CDR3: TGCAGTGCTAGTGGGATGGGGGGCCGAGAGCAGTACTTC. Translation gives CSASGMGGREQYF.